This T cell receptor beta chain was sequenced for a study of beta chain features in type 1 diabetes. A word on this clone: What it binds is not known.

By way of CD45RO/CCR7/CD25/CD127/CD95/CD27, the CD4+ regulatory, stem cell-like memory, central memory and naive cells were sorted. Each of the sorted populations had a purity greater than 95%. Study-wide results and limits: For patients, the naive, central memory and Treg TCRB repertoires appeared more alike than for healthy donors. Shorter templates may be favored by PCR, equally so in patients and controls.

V was trimmed by 4 bases and J by 3 bases, leaving 16 bases between them. Germline V CDR1 and CDR2: SGHDT, YYEEEE. This CDR3 region has 15 residues. As every portion of the isolated RNA was reverse transcribed, the sequencing read expressed TCRB transcripts. Method: immunoSEQ multiplex PCR; TCRdb's copy keeps in-frame clones and lacks some. In the table there are some 220,000 clones, 11% of which are singletons. V usage is TRBV5-6 and J usage is TRBJ1-1; D might be TRBD1 (6 bases). Material for sequencing was central memory CD4+ T cells from blood. This TCR derives from a man aged 18 to 30 in good health. Written as DNA, the CDR3 is TGTGCCAGCAGCGGCACAGGGAAACAGGACACTGAAGCTTTCTTT. Translation: CASSGTGKQDTEAFF.